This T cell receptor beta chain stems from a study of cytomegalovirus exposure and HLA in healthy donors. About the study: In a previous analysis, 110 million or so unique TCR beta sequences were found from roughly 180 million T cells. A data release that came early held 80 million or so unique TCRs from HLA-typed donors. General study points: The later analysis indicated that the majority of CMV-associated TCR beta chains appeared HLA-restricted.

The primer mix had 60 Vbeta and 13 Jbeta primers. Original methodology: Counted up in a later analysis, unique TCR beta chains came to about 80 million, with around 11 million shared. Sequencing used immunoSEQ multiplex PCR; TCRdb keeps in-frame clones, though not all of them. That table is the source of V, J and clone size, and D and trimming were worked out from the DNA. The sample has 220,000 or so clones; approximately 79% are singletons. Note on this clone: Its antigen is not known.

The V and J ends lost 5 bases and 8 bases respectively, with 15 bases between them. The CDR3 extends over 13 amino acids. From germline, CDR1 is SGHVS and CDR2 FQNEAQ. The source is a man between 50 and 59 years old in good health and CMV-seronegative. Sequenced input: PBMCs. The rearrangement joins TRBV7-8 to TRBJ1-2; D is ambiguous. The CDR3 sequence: CASSQTRGSGYTF. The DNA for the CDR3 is TGTGCCAGCAGCCAGACACGTGGGTCGGGCTACACCTTC. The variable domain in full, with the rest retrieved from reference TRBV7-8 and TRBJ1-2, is GAGVSQSPRYKVAKRGQDVALRCDPISGHVSLFWYQQALGQGPEFLTYFQNEAQLDKSGLPSDRFFAERPEGSVSTLKIQRTQQEDSAVYLCASSQTRGSGYTFGSGTRLTVV.